Listed here are 22 T cell receptor beta chains from one sample, sequenced in a study of human T cells and chemical hapten exposure. Time point: patch test 3, about 24 weeks after DPC sensitization. Treatment described: therapeutic diphenylcyclopropenone sensitization with weekly scalp DPC. TCRdb analysed the RACE reads with MiXCR anew, one entry per CDR3 protein. The top ten clones hold roughly 1.5% of a sample with some 71,000 distinct CDR3 sequences, around 10% of them seen once. Sequencing was performed on whole blood, taken in connection with sensitization to the hapten diphenylcyclopropenone (DPC). Receptors were obtained from a woman aged 45-65 years with alopecia areata. Some clones in this sample may be carry-over from other donors' samples.

This clonotype has only a few counts. This sequence joins TRBV12-3 or TRBV12-4 and TRBJ2-7; D may be TRBD2 (7 bases). This CDR3 is built from 14 residues. The V gene lost 2 bases and the J gene lost 6 bases, with 14 bases spanning the gap. The CDR3 DNA is TGTGCCAGCAGTTTAAGGGGGGGCCCGGGCGAGCAGTACTTC. Its translation: CASSLRGGPGEQYF.

The rearrangement links TRBV28 to TRBJ2-7; 9 bases map to TRBD1. The CDR3 has 13 amino acids. The V and J ends lost 3 bases and 6 bases, in that order; junction bases with no gene match: 3. Germline V CDR1 and CDR2: MDHEN, SYDVKM. The CDR3 coding sequence is TGTGCCAGCAGTTTCCAGGACAGGGGCGAGCAGTACTTC. It is translated as CASSFQDRGEQYF.

There are a few counts of this clonotype. The V and J genes are TRBV12-3 or TRBV12-4 and TRBJ2-7; the D gene is possibly TRBD1 (5 bases). This CDR3 region has 12 residues. Trimming removed 2 bases at V and 10 bases at J, with 12 bases between. This CDR3 is CASSLTQGLQYF. CDR3 in DNA: TGTGCCAGCAGTTTAACTCAGGGTTTACAGTACTTC.

The table lists this clonotype with many counts. CDR3 nucleotides: TGTGCCAGCAGCCATGCAGGACTAGCGGGAGCTGGAGAGCAGTACTTC. The encoded protein is CASSHAGLAGAGEQYF. This chain links TRBV4-2 with TRBJ2-7; 13 positions agree with TRBD2. Germline V gene sequence: CDR1 LGHNA, CDR2 YNFKEQ. The J segment lost 7 bases and the V segment lost 3 bases, leaving 9 bases of the junction unmatched. The length of the CDR3 is 16 residues.

This clonotype was picked up a small number of times. The chain combines TRBV20-1 with TRBJ2-7; perhaps D is TRBD1 or TRBD2 (6 bases each). V was clipped by 5 bases and J by 10 bases, with 21 bases between them. Germline CDR1 DFQATT, CDR2 SNEGSKA (reference sequence). The length of the CDR3 is 13 residues. Here the CDR3 DNA reads TGCAGTGCTGAGCAGCCCGGGGCGGGACAACAGTACTTC. Amino acids: CSAEQPGAGQQYF.

This clonotype was seen many times. This rearrangement joins TRBV10-1 to TRBJ2-2; D perhaps matches TRBD2 (5 bases). V shed 3 bases and J shed 0 bases, with 8 bases lying between them. The CDR3 loop spans 15 amino acids. Germline V gene sequence: CDR1 WNHNN, CDR2 SYGVQD (reference sequence). DNA of the CDR3: TGCGCCAGCAGTGAAGGTAGCGCGAACACCGGGGAGCTGTTTTTT. Translation gives CASSEGSANTGELFF.

This clonotype was detected only a few times. At one of its ends the junction is not consistent with the germline gene, which may arise from a read error. The V and J genes are TRBV7-7 and TRBJ2-1; D is perhaps TRBD1 (6 bases). The length of the CDR3 is 13 residues. Germline V lookup: CDR1 SSHAT, CDR2 FNYEAQ (reference sequence). As DNA, the CDR3 is TGTGCTAGCAGCAACAGGGACTACAATGAGCAGTTCTTC. This sequence encodes CASSNRDYNEQFF.

The chain carries TRBV29-1 and TRBJ1-2, with unresolved D. V was trimmed by 2 bases and J by 4 bases, leaving 14 bases between them. Germline V gene data show CDR1 as SQVTM and CDR2 as ANQGSEA. The CDR3 has 14 amino acids. The CDR3 here is CSVEHPGIGYGYTF. CDR3 nucleotide sequence: TGCAGCGTTGAACATCCGGGGATCGGCTATGGCTACACCTTC.

A few counts support this clonotype. The chain has TRBV29-1 and TRBJ1-5; 8 bases fit TRBD1. Germline V gene lookup returns CDR1 SQVTM and CDR2 ANQGSEA. The V gene end was trimmed by 5 bases and the J gene end by 2 bases; junction bases not matched to a gene: 8. The CDR3 is 15 residues long. Here the CDR3 DNA reads TGCAGCGTTAAGGGGCAGGGGGCGGGCAATCAGCCCCAGCATTTT. Its translation: CSVKGQGAGNQPQHF.

This clonotype has at least ten counts. The junction departs from germline at one end; a sequencing error may be responsible. This sequence joins TRBV7-7 and TRBJ2-1; 9 positions agree with TRBD2. CDR3 length: 14 residues. CDR1 SSHAT and CDR2 FNYEAQ come from the germline V gene (reference sequence). Here the CDR3 reads CASSLAGVNHEQFF. The CDR3 DNA is TGTGCTAGCAGCTTAGCGGGGGTGAACCATGAGCAGTTCTTC.

In this sample, this clonotype turned up many times. The chain joins TRBV7-9 to TRBJ2-5; TRBD1 might be the D (6 bases). The CDR3 consists of 16 residues. V was clipped by 4 bases and J by 2 bases, with 17 bases between them. The germline V gene encodes CDR1 SEHNR and CDR2 FQNEAQ (reference sequence). CDR3 loop: CASSSRARTAQETQYF. For the CDR3, the DNA is TGTGCCAGCAGCTCTCGAGCCCGGACAGCGCAAGAGACCCAGTACTTC.

This clonotype was counted only a few times. This chain uses TRBV6-5 with TRBJ1-3; D not resolved. Germline lookup yields CDR1 MNHEY and CDR2 SVGAGI. V was trimmed by 3 bases and J by 0 bases, leaving 12 bases between them. The CDR3 totals 16 residues. CDR3 nucleotide sequence: TGTGCCAGCAGTTATACGTGGGAGCTCTCTGGAAACACCATATATTTT. Translating it yields CASSYTWELSGNTIYF.

This clonotype showed up just a few times. The chain carries TRBV29-1 and TRBJ2-2, with TRBD2 identical over 11 bases. With V trimmed by 7 bases and J by 1 base, 2 bases remained unmatched. CDR3 length: 14 amino acids. Germline values: CDR1 SQVTM, CDR2 ANQGSEA. DNA of the CDR3: TGCAGCGCTGGACTAGCGGGGAACACCGGGGAGCTGTTTTTT. Translating it yields CSAGLAGNTGELFF.

The chain uses TRBV10-3 and TRBJ1-2, with D unresolved. V dropped 2 bases and J dropped 8 bases, with 9 bases sitting between them. This CDR3 spans 12 amino acids. Germline V gene sequence: CDR1 ENHRY, CDR2 SYGVKD. The CDR3 DNA reads as TGTGCCATCAGTGAGAGGGAAGGCGGCTACACCTTC. Protein product: CAISEREGGYTF.

Only a few counts were recorded for this clonotype. This chain joins TRBV28 and TRBJ2-5; D might be TRBD2 (7 bases). Germline CDR1 is MDHEN and CDR2 is SYDVKM. The V end was cut by 6 bases, the J end by 2 bases, with 19 bases between. This CDR3 is 16 amino acids long. Written as DNA, the CDR3 is TGTGCCAGCAGGCCCTGGGGGGCTAGCGGACAAGAGACCCAGTACTTC. Its protein product is CASRPWGASGQETQYF.

This clonotype came up a few times. This rearrangement joins TRBV11-2 to TRBJ1-4; D unresolved. Germline loops: CDR1 SGHAT, CDR2 FQNNGV. Trimming shortened V by 6 bases and J by 0 bases, and 8 bases separated the two germline ends. The length of the CDR3 is 14 residues. The CDR3 protein is CASSTLATNEKLFF. The CDR3 DNA reads TGTGCCAGCAGTACGCTAGCAACTAATGAAAAACTGTTTTTT.

Many counts were recorded for this clonotype. V is TRBV5-6 and J is TRBJ2-5; D perhaps matches TRBD2 (5 bases). The CDR3 totals 14 residues. V lost 4 bases and J 1 base, leaving 11 bases between the germline ends. Per germline, CDR1 SGHDT and CDR2 YYEEEE. CDR3 in DNA: TGTGCCAGCAGCAAATTAGCGACCCAAGAGACCCAGTACTTC. Translation: CASSKLATQETQYF.

This clonotype was counted between two and nine times. The gene calls are TRBV20-1 and TRBJ2-1; D not resolved. The CDR3 sequence is 14 residues long. The germline gives CDR1 DFQATT, CDR2 SNEGSKA (reference sequence). The ends were cut back, 2 bases at V and 2 bases at J, with 10 bases in the middle. The chain's CDR3 is CSARTRGTYNEQFF. Written as DNA, the CDR3 is TGCAGTGCTAGAACGAGAGGAACCTACAATGAGCAGTTCTTC.

This clonotype has at least ten counts. The chain combines TRBV11-2 with TRBJ1-5, with D perhaps matching TRBD1 (6 bases). Trimming shortened V by 5 bases and J by 3 bases, and 11 bases separated the two germline ends. CDR1 and CDR2 from the germline V gene are SGHAT and FQNNGV. This CDR3 comprises 14 residues. The CDR3 sequence: CASSHTGFNQPQHF. DNA of the CDR3: TGTGCCAGCAGCCACACAGGGTTCAATCAGCCCCAGCATTTT.

Ten or more counts support this clonotype. The CDR3 loop reads CSVLWTGGTEAFF. In DNA, the CDR3 is TGCAGCGTTTTATGGACAGGAGGCACTGAAGCTTTCTTT. V gene TRBV29-1 combines with J gene TRBJ1-1, with TRBD1 matching over 7 bases. V lost 5 bases, J lost 4 bases, and 7 bases stayed unmatched. The CDR3 sequence is 13 residues long. Germline V gene lookup returns CDR1 SQVTM and CDR2 ANQGSEA.

The sample holds many counts of this clonotype. V usage is TRBV7-8 and J usage is TRBJ2-3; 14 bases are shared with TRBD2. The V gene's germline CDR1 is SGHVS and CDR2 FQNEAQ. Germline trimming cut 4 bases from V and 2 bases from J; bases unmatched to any gene: 5. CDR3 size: 17 residues. The DNA of the CDR3 is TGTGCCAGCAGCTGGGGGACTAGCGGGGGCCTCACAGATACGCAGTATTTT. Protein product: CASSWGTSGGLTDTQYF.

This chain links TRBV27 with TRBJ1-2; 11 bases line up with TRBD1. CDR1 is MNHEY, CDR2 SMNVEV, per germline (reference sequence). This CDR3 has 16 residues. Losses at the gene ends were 6 bases for V and 8 bases for J; bases not matched to a gene: 14. The CDR3 spells CASSLGAGQGASGYTF. CDR3 in DNA: TGTGCCAGCAGCCTGGGGGCCGGACAGGGGGCGTCCGGCTACACCTTC.